This T cell receptor (beta chain) is from a study of spatial heterogeneity in lung cancer. Whole-study context: Among detected sequences, beta-chain ones consistently exceeded alpha-chain ones in number. Study results and limitations: Follow-up blood showed ubiquitous expanded tumor TCRs less than blood at resection did.

Concerning this clonotype: Its specificity is unknown.

The germline CDR1 and CDR2 sequences are MNHNY and SVGAGI (reference sequence). CDR3 length: 15 residues. The trim removed 5 bases at V and 10 bases at J, leaving 11 bases unmatched. On each TCR cDNA molecule, a unique molecular identifier was present. TCRdb itself ran the 5' RACE reads through MiXCR, one entry per CDR3 protein. The table has 50,000 to 75,000 distinct CDR3 sequences, roughly 5.9% seen once. Described time point: sample taken at primary tumor resection. The chain joins TRBV6-6 to TRBJ1-6; 7 bases map to TRBD1. This specimen consisted of PBMCs, obtained at surgery. The receptor comes from a female donor with early-stage non-small cell lung cancer. DNA for the CDR3: TGTGCCAGCAGTGCCGGCACAGGGGAACGGTCACCCCTCCACTTT. Protein sequence: CASSAGTGERSPLHF.